This T cell receptor (beta chain) was documented in a study of blood T cell repertoires in COVID-19. About this clone itself: Within the sample, other DNA sequences also encode this same CDR3.

Here immunoSEQ multiplex PCR was the method, and the copy in TCRdb shows in-frame clones only, minus some. Found here are 200,000 to 300,000 clones, approximately 90% of them singletons; the top ten hold more than 0.95%. The V and J ends lost 6 bases and 3 bases respectively, with 11 bases between them. Germline-derived CDR1 and CDR2 are KGHSH and LQKENI. This CDR3 has 13 residues. Material: peripheral blood. The rearrangement uses TRBV18 and TRBJ2-5; D perhaps matches TRBD2 (6 bases). The TCR originated in a woman aged 40 to 50 who had recovered from COVID-19. The CDR3 spells CASSPGREETQYF. The CDR3, as DNA: TGTGCCAGCTCCCCCGGGAGAGAAGAGACCCAGTACTTC.